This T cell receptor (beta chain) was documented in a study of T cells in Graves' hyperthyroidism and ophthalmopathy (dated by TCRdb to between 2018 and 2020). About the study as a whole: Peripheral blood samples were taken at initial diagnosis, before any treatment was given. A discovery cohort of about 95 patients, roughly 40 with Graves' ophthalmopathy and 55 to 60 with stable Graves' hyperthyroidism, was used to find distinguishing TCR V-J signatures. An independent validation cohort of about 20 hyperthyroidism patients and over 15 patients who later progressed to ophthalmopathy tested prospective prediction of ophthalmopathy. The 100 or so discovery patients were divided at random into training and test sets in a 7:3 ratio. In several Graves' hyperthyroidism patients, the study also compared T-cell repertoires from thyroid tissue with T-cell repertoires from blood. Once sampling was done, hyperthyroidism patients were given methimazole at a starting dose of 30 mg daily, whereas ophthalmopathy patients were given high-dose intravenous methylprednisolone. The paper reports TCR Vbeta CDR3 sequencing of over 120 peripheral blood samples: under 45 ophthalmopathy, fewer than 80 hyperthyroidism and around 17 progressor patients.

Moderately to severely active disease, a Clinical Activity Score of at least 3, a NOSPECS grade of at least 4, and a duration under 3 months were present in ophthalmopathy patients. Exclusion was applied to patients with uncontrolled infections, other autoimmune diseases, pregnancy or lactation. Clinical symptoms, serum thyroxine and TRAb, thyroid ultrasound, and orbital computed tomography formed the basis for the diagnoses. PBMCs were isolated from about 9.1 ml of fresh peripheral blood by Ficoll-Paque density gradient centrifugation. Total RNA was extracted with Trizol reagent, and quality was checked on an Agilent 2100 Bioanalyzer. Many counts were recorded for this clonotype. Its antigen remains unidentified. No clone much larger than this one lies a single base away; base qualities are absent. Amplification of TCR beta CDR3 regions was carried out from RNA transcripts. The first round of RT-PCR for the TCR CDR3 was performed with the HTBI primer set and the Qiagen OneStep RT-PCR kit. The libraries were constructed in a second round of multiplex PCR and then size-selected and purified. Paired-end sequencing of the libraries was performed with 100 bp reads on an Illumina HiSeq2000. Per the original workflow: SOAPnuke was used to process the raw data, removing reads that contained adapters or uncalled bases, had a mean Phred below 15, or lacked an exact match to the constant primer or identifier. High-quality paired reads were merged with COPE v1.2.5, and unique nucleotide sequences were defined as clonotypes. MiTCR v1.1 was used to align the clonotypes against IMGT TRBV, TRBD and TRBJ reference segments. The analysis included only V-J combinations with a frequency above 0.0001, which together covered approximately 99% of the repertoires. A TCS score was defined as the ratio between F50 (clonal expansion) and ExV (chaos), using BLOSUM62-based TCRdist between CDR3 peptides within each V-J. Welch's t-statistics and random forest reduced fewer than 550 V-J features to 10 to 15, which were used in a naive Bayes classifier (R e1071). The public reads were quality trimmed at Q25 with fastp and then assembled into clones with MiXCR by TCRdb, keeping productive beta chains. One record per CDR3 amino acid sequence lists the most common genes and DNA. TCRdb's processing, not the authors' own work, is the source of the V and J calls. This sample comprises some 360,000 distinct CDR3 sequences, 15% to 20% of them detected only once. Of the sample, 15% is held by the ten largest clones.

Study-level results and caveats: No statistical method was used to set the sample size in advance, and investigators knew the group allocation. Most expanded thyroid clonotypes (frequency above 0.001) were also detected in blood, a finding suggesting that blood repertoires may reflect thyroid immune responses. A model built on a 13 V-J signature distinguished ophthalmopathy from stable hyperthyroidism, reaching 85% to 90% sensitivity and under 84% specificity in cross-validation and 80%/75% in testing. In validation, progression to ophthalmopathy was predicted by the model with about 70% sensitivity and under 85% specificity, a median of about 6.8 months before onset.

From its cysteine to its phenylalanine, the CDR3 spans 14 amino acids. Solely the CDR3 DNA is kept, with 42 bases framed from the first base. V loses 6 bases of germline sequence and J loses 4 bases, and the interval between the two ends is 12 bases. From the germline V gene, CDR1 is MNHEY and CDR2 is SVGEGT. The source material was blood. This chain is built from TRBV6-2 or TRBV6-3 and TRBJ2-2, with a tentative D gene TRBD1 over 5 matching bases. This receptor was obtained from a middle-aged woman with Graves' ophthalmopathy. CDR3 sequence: CASRQVGSTGELFF. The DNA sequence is TGTGCCAGCAGACAGGTTGGATCCACCGGGGAGCTGTTTTTT.